A single T cell receptor (beta chain) is shown here with its context. The CDR3 sequence is 13 residues long. V was pared by 5 bases and J by 4 bases, with 11 bases between. From germline, CDR1 is SNHLY and CDR2 FYNNEI. The sample belongs to a study of blood T cell repertoires in COVID-19. The method was immunoSEQ multiplex PCR; TCRdb's version includes in-frame clones alone and lacks a portion of them. There are 230,000 or so clones in the sample; about four fifths occur only once, and 7.5% lies in the top ten. Sequences were obtained from peripheral blood. The sequence came from a woman aged 80 or over with COVID-19, enrolled during active disease. The chain has TRBV2 and TRBJ2-5, with a tentative D call TRBD1 (6 bases). The CDR3 loop is CASSRRGIETQYF. CDR3 nucleotides: TGTGCCAGCAGTCGCAGGGGTATAGAGACCCAGTACTTC. The entire variable domain, with the rest obtained from reference TRBV2 and TRBJ2-5, is as follows: EPEVTQTPSHQVTQMGQEVILRCVPISNHLYFYWYRQILGQKVEFLVSFYNNEISEKSEIFDDQFSVERPDGSNFTLKIRSTKLEDSAMYFCASSRRGIETQYFGPGTRLLVL.